These 21 T cell receptor beta chains share one sample of origin, sequenced in a study of blood T cells in healthy people across ages. Through a sample-barcoded 5' primer and a J-beta primer mix, a second PCR was run for roughly 7 to 12 cycles. TCRdb re-analysed the 5' RACE reads in MiXCR, keeping a single row per CDR3 protein. The table shows about 780,000 distinct CDR3 sequences, with around 50% occurring only once. The sequenced material came from blood. The receptors shown here come from a man of 80 years or more in good health.

This rearrangement joins TRBV5-1 to TRBJ2-5; the match to TRBD2 covers 7 bases. V shed 0 bases and J 11 bases; nucleotides not matched to a gene: 7. The CDR3 runs 13 residues. Germline CDR1 SGHRS, CDR2 YFSETQ. This chain's CDR3 is CASSLGAPREQYF. CDR3 DNA: TGCGCCAGCAGCTTGGGGGCACCGCGGGAGCAGTACTTC.

This clonotype has only a few counts. J is TRBJ2-3 and V is TRBV20-1, with no clear D. This CDR3 contains 11 residues. Trimming took 3 bases from V and 6 from J, leaving 7 bases between them. Germline CDR1 reads DFQATT; CDR2 reads SNEGSKA (reference sequence). For the CDR3, the DNA is TGCAGTGCTAGGTGGTTGGATACGCAGTATTTT. Translating gives CSARWLDTQYF.

Only a few counts were recorded for this clonotype. The rearrangement links TRBV10-3 to TRBJ2-7, with D tentatively TRBD1 (6 bases). Germline-derived CDR1 and CDR2 are ENHRY and SYGVKD. The length of the CDR3 is 14 residues. The germline V and J ends were trimmed by 5 bases and 4 bases, with 15 bases remaining between them. CDR3 DNA: TGTGCCATCAGTAGGGGAGACAGGCAATACGAGCAGTACTTC. It is translated as CAISRGDRQYEQYF.

V usage is TRBV20-1 and J usage is TRBJ2-7; maybe TRBD1 (6 bases). In germline, CDR1 is DFQATT, CDR2 SNEGSKA (reference sequence). CDR3 length: 13 residues. Trimming took off 1 base at V and 5 bases at J, with 12 bases between the two ends. For the CDR3, the DNA is TGCAGTGCTAGAGTACAGGGACCGGACGAGCAGTACTTC. Protein: CSARVQGPDEQYF.

In its sample, this clonotype was seen once. This CDR3 reads CASSHQRGGEQFF. As DNA, the CDR3 is TGCGCCAGCAGCCACCAGCGGGGAGGGGAGCAGTTCTTC. The chain is built from TRBV4-1 and TRBJ2-1; 7 nucleotides align to TRBD2. Germline V gives CDR1 MGHRA, CDR2 YSYEKL. The J segment lost 10 bases and the V segment lost 3 bases, leaving 6 bases of the junction unmatched. The CDR3 is 13 residues long.

The rearrangement uses TRBV12-3 or TRBV12-4 and TRBJ2-5; D may be TRBD2 (6 bases). This CDR3 has 16 residues. V was pared by 2 bases and J by 7 bases, with 20 bases between. The CDR3 is CASSLSAGGMGVTQYF. The CDR3 DNA follows: TGTGCCAGCAGTTTAAGTGCGGGCGGGATGGGCGTGACCCAGTACTTC.

This sequence joins TRBV5-1 and TRBJ2-5; D gene ambiguous. The CDR3 consists of 11 residues. The V end was cut by 7 bases, the J end by 3 bases, with 7 bases between. Per the germline V gene, CDR1 is SGHRS and CDR2 is YFSETQ. The CDR3 loop is CASGTEETQYF. The DNA of the CDR3 is TGCGCCAGCGGAACCGAAGAGACCCAGTACTTC.

The V and J genes are TRBV7-2 and TRBJ1-5; D is unclear. Germline V gives CDR1 SGHTA, CDR2 FQGNSA. Trimming removed 3 bases from V and 8 bases from J, with 8 bases in between. The CDR3 runs to 12 residues. The CDR3 sequence is CASSFGAEPQHF. Written as DNA, the CDR3 is TGTGCCAGCAGCTTCGGAGCGGAGCCCCAGCATTTT.

This chain links TRBV5-4 with TRBJ1-2; 11 nucleotides line up with TRBD1. The CDR3 has 14 amino acids. The V and J ends lost 4 bases and 8 bases, in that order; junction bases with no gene match: 7. Germline V gene sequence: CDR1 SGHNT, CDR2 YYREEE (reference sequence). The DNA for the CDR3 is TGTGCCAGCAGCGGGGGGACAGGGGGACACGGCTACACCTTC. Its translation is CASSGGTGGHGYTF. Filled out from reference TRBV5-4 and TRBJ1-2, the complete variable domain reads ETGVTQSPTHLIKTRGQQVTLRCSSQSGHNTVSWYQQALGQGPQFIFQYYREEENGRGNFPPRFSGLQFPNYSSELNVNALELDDSALYLCASSGGTGGHGYTFGSGTRLTVV.

The rearrangement links TRBV12-3 or TRBV12-4 to TRBJ2-3; the match to TRBD2 covers 8 bases. Trimming cost V 3 bases and J 4 bases; bases outside gene matches: 6. This CDR3 contains 15 residues. The CDR3 here is CASSFAGGSADTQYF. CDR3 coding DNA: TGTGCCAGCAGTTTTGCGGGAGGCAGCGCAGATACGCAGTATTTT.

The genes are TRBV6-1 and TRBJ2-7, with 9 bases fitting TRBD2. Germline V CDR1 and CDR2: MNHNS, SASEGT. V shed 6 bases, J shed 2 bases, and the junction held 5 bases outside the gene matches. The CDR3 is 14 amino acids. CDR3 sequence (DNA): TGTGCCAGCAGGTCGGCGGGAGGGACCTACGAGCAGTACTTC. Translating it yields CASRSAGGTYEQYF.

This sequence joins TRBV11-2 and TRBJ2-7; weak D call: TRBD1 (6 bases). Trimming removed 4 bases at V and 7 bases at J, with 20 bases between. Per the germline V gene, CDR1 is SGHAT and CDR2 is FQNNGV. The CDR3 spans 15 residues. The CDR3 protein is CASSWTVRGYNEQYF. For the CDR3, the DNA is TGTGCCAGCAGCTGGACAGTTCGGGGCTACAATGAGCAGTACTTC.

This clonotype has more than one count but fewer than ten. A read error is possible here, since a much larger clone lies one base away. The chain is built from TRBV5-1 and TRBJ1-2; 9 bases are a match to TRBD1. Germline V gives CDR1 SGHRS, CDR2 YFSETQ. CDR3 length: 14 amino acids. Trimming at V came to 4 bases and at J to 2 bases, leaving 3 bases not matched to a gene. The DNA of the CDR3 is TGCGCCAGCAGCGCGACAGGGGGGAACTATGGCTACACCTTC. It codes for CASSATGGNYGYTF.

This clonotype has more than one count but fewer than ten. The chain combines TRBV20-1 with TRBJ2-2, with unresolved D. Germline V gives CDR1 DFQATT, CDR2 SNEGSKA (reference sequence). Trimming pared 5 bases from V and 0 bases from J, leaving 10 bases between. The CDR3 contains 14 residues. CDR3 region: CSAPIGSNTGELFF. The CDR3 nucleotides are TGCAGTGCTCCTATCGGTTCGAACACCGGGGAGCTGTTTTTT.

This sequence joins TRBV24-1 and TRBJ2-4, with D perhaps TRBD1 (5 bases). The CDR3 has 15 amino acids. Per germline, CDR1 KGHDR and CDR2 SFDVKD. Trimming removed 3 bases at V and 0 bases at J, with 8 bases between. DNA for the CDR3: TGTGCCACCAGTGATGCTAGGGGAGCCAAAAACATTCAGTACTTC. It specifies CATSDARGAKNIQYF.

The rearrangement joins TRBV28 to TRBJ2-3; the D is unclear. The V gene's germline CDR1 is MDHEN and CDR2 SYDVKM. Trimming stripped 5 bases from V and 4 bases from J, with 13 bases between. The CDR3 is 14 amino acids. The CDR3 nucleotides read TGTGCCAGCAGTGTATCGGCCGAGGCAGATACGCAGTATTTT. Translation gives CASSVSAEADTQYF.

This clonotype showed up many times. V and J are TRBV4-2 and TRBJ2-5; D might be TRBD2 (5 bases). The V gene lost 0 bases and the J gene lost 4 bases, with 15 bases spanning the gap. Germline values: CDR1 LGHNA, CDR2 YNFKEQ. The CDR3 length is 16 residues. CDR3 sequence reads: CASSQDYPDFRETQYF. The CDR3 bases are TGTGCCAGCAGCCAAGATTACCCGGACTTTAGAGAGACCCAGTACTTC.

V gene TRBV28 combines with J gene TRBJ2-1, with 11 bases matching TRBD2. This CDR3 spans 16 amino acids. Trimming at V came to 4 bases and at J to 7 bases, leaving 9 bases not matched to a gene. Germline CDR1 MDHEN, CDR2 SYDVKM. The chain's CDR3 is CASSSSTSGSRNEQFF. CDR3 nucleotide sequence: TGTGCCAGCAGTTCCTCCACTAGCGGGAGTAGGAATGAGCAGTTCTTC. Combining the CDR3 with reference TRBV28 and TRBJ2-1 gives the whole variable domain DVKVTQSSRYLVKRTGEKVFLECVQDMDHENMFWYRQDPGLGLRLIYFSYDVKMKEKGDIPEGYSVSREKKERFSLILESASTNQTSMYLCASSSSTSGSRNEQFFGPGTRLTVL.

In regard to this clonotype: One end of the junction does not line up with germline, which may come from a read error. The chain uses TRBV7-2 and TRBJ2-4, with unresolved D. The assigned J gene may be wrong: the sequence end matches TRBJ2-7 better. Germline lookup yields CDR1 SGHTA and CDR2 FQGNSA. The CDR3 sequence is 14 residues long. The CDR3 loop reads CASSRVTPSHEQYF. CDR3 bases: TGTGCCAGCAGCCGTGTGACTCCCTCCCACGAGCAGTACTTC.

This sequence joins TRBV5-1 and TRBJ2-4, with 8 bases identical to TRBD1. V dropped 4 bases and J dropped 0; count of bases not matched to a gene: 9. The CDR3 consists of 17 residues. Germline CDR1 is SGHRS and CDR2 is YFSETQ. The CDR3 DNA reads TGCGCCAGCAGCCCCACCGGGACAGGCGTAGCCAAAAACATTCAGTACTTC. This codes for CASSPTGTGVAKNIQYF.

The J gene is TRBJ2-7, the V gene TRBV5-4; possible D gene TRBD2, 7 bases. The J call may not be correct, given that the DNA end is closer to TRBJ2-5. In germline, CDR1 is SGHNT, CDR2 YYREEE (reference sequence). This CDR3 is 13 amino acids long. Here the CDR3 reads CASSGRGDETQYF. CDR3 nucleotide sequence: TGTGCCAGCAGCGGGAGGGGGGATGAGACCCAGTACTTC.